One and the same sample provided the 22 T cell receptor beta chains below, sequenced in a study of blood T cell repertoires in COVID-19. Method: immunoSEQ multiplex PCR; TCRdb's copy keeps in-frame clones and lacks some. The top ten hold around a fifth of the sample, which has approximately 170,000 clones, 70% to 80% seen once. The sequencing sample was made of PBMCs or T cells enriched from blood (not recorded which). The receptors come from a woman in her 70s in a cohort exposed to, infected with or recovered from COVID-19 (not recorded which).

V usage is TRBV5-5 and J usage is TRBJ2-7; 10 positions agree with TRBD1. CDR3 length: 16 residues. The V gene end was trimmed by 5 bases and the J gene end by 7 bases; junction bases not matched to a gene: 15. Germline-derived CDR1 and CDR2 are SGHKS and YYEKEE (reference sequence). CDR3 DNA sequence: TGTGCCAGCAGTCCCCGGCCGGGACAGGGGTTTAGTGAGCAGTACTTC. It specifies CASSPRPGQGFSEQYF.

The chain recombines TRBV27 with TRBJ1-2, with 9 bases lining up with TRBD1. Germline CDR1 is MNHEY and CDR2 is SMNVEV (reference sequence). Losses at the gene ends were 9 bases for V and 8 bases for J; bases not matched to a gene: 4. The CDR3 loop spans 11 amino acids. The CDR3: CASTGGGGYTF. Written as DNA, the CDR3 is TGTGCCAGTACAGGGGGCGGGGGCTACACCTTC.

The chain links TRBV20-1 to TRBJ1-6; tentative D call: TRBD1 (6 bases). Germline CDR1 is DFQATT and CDR2 is SNEGSKA (reference sequence). This CDR3 is built from 15 residues. The V end was cut by 3 bases, the J end by 10 bases, with 19 bases between. CDR3 nucleotides: TGCAGTGCTAGTCATCCACAGGGTCTCGGCTCACCCCTCCACTTT. Translating it yields CSASHPQGLGSPLHF.

This chain uses TRBV19 with TRBJ2-7; 7 positions match TRBD2. Trimming cost V 2 bases and J 4 bases; bases outside gene matches: 11. CDR1 LNHDA and CDR2 SQIVND come from the germline V gene (reference sequence). This CDR3 has 16 residues. The CDR3 DNA reads TGTGCCAGTAGTATACTTGGCGGGAGAGGGATATACGAGCAGTACTTC. It specifies CASSILGGRGIYEQYF.

This sequence joins TRBV5-4 and TRBJ1-1, with D unclear. With 4 bases removed from V and 1 base from J, the gap between germline ends came to 2 bases. CDR1 is SGHNT and CDR2 is YYREEE in the germline V gene (reference sequence). This CDR3 contains 11 residues. Here the CDR3 reads CASSQNTEAFF. CDR3 nucleotides: TGTGCCAGCAGCCAGAACACTGAAGCTTTCTTT.

The J gene is TRBJ1-1, the V gene TRBV5-1; 8 bases are a match to TRBD1. The CDR3 is made up of 16 amino acids. Germline CDR1 reads SGHRS; CDR2 reads YFSETQ. V trimming: 3 bases; J trimming: 0 bases; junction bases outside the gene matches: 7. CDR3 bases: TGCGCCAGCAGCTCGGGACAGGCCAGAATGAACACTGAAGCTTTCTTT. This gives the protein CASSSGQARMNTEAFF.

The rearrangement uses TRBV9 and TRBJ2-7; the D gene is possibly TRBD2 (7 bases). Trimming pared 0 bases from V and 6 bases from J, leaving 16 bases between. CDR1 is SGDLS and CDR2 is YYNGEE in the germline V gene. CDR3 length: 15 amino acids. The CDR3 DNA reads as TGTGCCAGCAGCGTAGACCCAGGGGAGGGGCGCGAGCAGTACTTC. Its translation is CASSVDPGEGREQYF. Full variable domain (missing parts from reference TRBV9 and TRBJ2-7): DSGVTQTPKHLITATGQRVTLRCSPRSGDLSVYWYQQSLDQGLQFLIQYYNGEERAKGNILERFSAQQFPDLHSELNLSSLELGDSALYFCASSVDPGEGREQYFGPGTRLTVT.

This sequence joins TRBV5-1 and TRBJ2-5, with a possible D match to TRBD1 (5 bases). The CDR3 contains 14 residues. Trimming took 5 bases from V and 5 from J, leaving 16 bases between them. Germline V gene lookup returns CDR1 SGHRS and CDR2 YFSETQ. For the CDR3, the DNA is TGCGCCAGCAGGACAACAGGAGTGGGGGAGACCCAGTACTTC. This codes for CASRTTGVGETQYF.

This clone occurred a few times. This chain uses TRBV15 with TRBJ2-6, with 8 bases fitting TRBD1. V lost 2 bases, J lost 4 bases, and 4 bases stayed unmatched. From germline, CDR1 is LNHNV and CDR2 YYDKDF (reference sequence). This CDR3 contains 16 residues. CDR3 coding DNA: TGTGCCACCAGCAGACCCCAGGGGGCCGGGGCCAACGTCCTGACTTTC. Its protein is CATSRPQGAGANVLTF.

The chain joins TRBV7-6 to TRBJ2-1, with TRBD2 matching 14 bases. Germline V gene lookup returns CDR1 SGHVS and CDR2 FNYEAQ. This CDR3 contains 16 residues. The trim removed 4 bases at V and 6 bases at J, leaving 5 bases unmatched. DNA of the CDR3: TGTGCCAGCAGCTCGGGACTAGCGGGAGAGGGCAATGAGCAGTTCTTC. Amino acid sequence: CASSSGLAGEGNEQFF.

In its sample, this clone was seen a few times. V usage is TRBV25-1 and J usage is TRBJ1-1, with a possible D match to TRBD1 (5 bases). Trimming shortened V by 7 bases and J by 1 base, and 13 bases separated the two germline ends. The CDR3 is made up of 14 amino acids. CDR1 is MGHDK, CDR2 SYGVNS, per germline. The CDR3 nucleotides read TGTGCCAGCATGGGGGGGAGGAAGAACACTGAAGCTTTCTTT. Protein product: CASMGGRKNTEAFF.

V usage is TRBV5-1 and J usage is TRBJ2-1; 8 bases match TRBD1. The CDR3 sequence is 13 residues long. The germline V gene has CDR1 SGHRS and CDR2 YFSETQ. V lost 4 bases and J lost 8; bases outside the gene matches: 5. The CDR3 here is CASSHGQGYEQFF. CDR3 nucleotides: TGCGCCAGCAGCCATGGACAGGGCTATGAGCAGTTCTTC.

V is TRBV5-1 and J is TRBJ2-2, with D possibly being TRBD2 (5 bases). V was clipped by 5 bases and J by 6 bases, with 11 bases between them. Germline V lookup: CDR1 SGHRS, CDR2 YFSETQ. This CDR3 region has 13 residues. CDR3 in amino acids: CASRAGVAGELFF. The CDR3 bases are TGCGCCAGCAGGGCCGGGGTAGCCGGGGAGCTGTTTTTT.

The chain combines TRBV6-5 with TRBJ2-2; TRBD2 is a possible D gene (6 bases). The CDR3 totals 12 residues. CDR1 MNHEY and CDR2 SVGAGI come from the germline V gene. V gave up 10 bases and J gave up 1 base, with 7 bases separating them. The CDR3 region has the DNA TGTGCCACCGGGAGGAACACCGGGGAGCTGTTTTTT. Protein: CATGRNTGELFF.

This chain joins TRBV5-1 and TRBJ2-2, with 9 bases aligning to TRBD2. In germline, CDR1 is SGHRS, CDR2 YFSETQ. V was pared by 0 bases and J by 3 bases, with 3 bases of the junction left unmatched. The length of the CDR3 is 16 residues. The CDR3 nucleotides are TGCGCCAGCAGCTTGGGGACTAGCGACTACACCGGGGAGCTGTTTTTT. This sequence encodes CASSLGTSDYTGELFF.

This clone was observed a few times. V gene TRBV18 combines with J gene TRBJ1-1; tentatively, D is TRBD1 (6 bases). This CDR3 has 17 residues. In germline, CDR1 is KGHSH, CDR2 LQKENI. V lost 6 bases to trimming and J lost 1 base, with 21 bases between them. CDR3 DNA sequence: TGTGCCAGCTCGCGATACCGGGACATTCAATCGAACACTGAAGCTTTCTTT. Residues: CASSRYRDIQSNTEAFF.

This sequence joins TRBV11-2 and TRBJ2-2, with D possibly TRBD2 on 5 matching bases. Germline loops: CDR1 SGHAT, CDR2 FQNNGV. The V end was cut by 6 bases, the J end by 6 bases, with 20 bases between. This CDR3 is 16 amino acids long. CDR3 protein: CASSRHLRASSGELFF. CDR3 bases: TGTGCCAGCAGTCGGCACCTAAGGGCTAGCTCCGGGGAGCTGTTTTTT.

The genes are TRBV19 and TRBJ1-1; TRBD1 agrees at 9 bases. V lost 5 bases to trimming and J lost 1 base; unmatched junction nucleotides: 5. Germline CDR1 LNHDA, CDR2 SQIVND (reference sequence). This CDR3 comprises 15 residues. In DNA, the CDR3 is TGTGCCAGTAGTTCCAAGACAGGGGGGAACACTGAAGCTTTCTTT. It codes for CASSSKTGGNTEAFF.

This clone has only one observation. This chain links TRBV6-5 with TRBJ2-1; 8 nucleotides line up with TRBD2. This CDR3 region has 13 residues. CDR1 MNHEY and CDR2 SVGAGI come from the germline V gene. With 4 bases clipped from V and 14 bases from J, the junction kept 10 bases outside the gene matches. The CDR3 loop reads CASSSFGGTRKFF. The CDR3 region has the DNA TGTGCCAGCAGTTCCTTCGGGGGGACTAGAAAGTTCTTC.

V usage is TRBV6-5 and J usage is TRBJ2-7, with 10 bases fitting TRBD1. Trimming at V came to 0 bases and at J to 8 bases, leaving 7 bases not matched to a gene. This CDR3 has 15 amino acids. Germline V lookup: CDR1 MNHEY, CDR2 SVGAGI. CDR3 coding DNA: TGTGCCAGCAGTTACTCACCGGGACAGGGGAGTAAGCAGTACTTC. The encoded protein is CASSYSPGQGSKQYF.

V and J are TRBV2 and TRBJ1-1; no clear D gene. The germline V gene encodes CDR1 SNHLY and CDR2 FYNNEI. This CDR3 contains 14 residues. V dropped 6 bases and J dropped 1 base, with 12 bases sitting between them. The CDR3 DNA is TGTGCCAGCAGGCGAAGGGAGGGGAACACTGAAGCTTTCTTT. Amino acids: CASRRREGNTEAFF.

This rearrangement joins TRBV24-1 to TRBJ2-3; 11 bases are a match to TRBD2. Germline loops: CDR1 KGHDR, CDR2 SFDVKD. This CDR3 is built from 16 residues. V trimming: 3 bases; J trimming: 5 bases; junction bases outside the gene matches: 6. DNA of the CDR3: TGTGCCACCAGTGATAAAGCAGGACTAGCGGGAGATACGCAGTATTTT. Its protein product is CATSDKAGLAGDTQYF.